These T cell receptor beta chains were read from a single sample in a study of cytomegalovirus exposure and HLA in healthy donors. Profiling relied on immunoSEQ multiplex PCR, and the TCRdb table lists in-frame clones only, not all of them. The data hold fewer than 250,000 clones, with approximately 80% observed a single time. Sequencing used PBMCs. All receptors derive from a young woman in good health and CMV-seropositive. CDR3s include the opening cysteine and the closing phenylalanine or tryptophan. A D gene is named only where the DNA matches it firmly. Some rows mark clone size as missing; the rest say once, few, many or name a class of expanded clone.

J | D | V | size | DNA | CDR3
TRBJ2-1 | - | TRBV5-1 | - | TGCGCCAGCAGTTTTACAGGGAGCTCCTACAATGAGCAGTTCTTC | CASSFTGSSYNEQFF
TRBJ2-7 | TRBD1 | TRBV10-1 | - | TGCGCCAGCTCCAGGGGACAGGGGGGCGAGCAGTACTTC | CASSRGQGGEQYF
TRBJ1-5 | TRBD1 | TRBV2 | - | TGTGCCAGCAGTGACGGGACAGGGAGGCAGCCCCAGCATTTT | CASSDGTGRQPQHF
TRBJ1-3 | - | TRBV6-6 | - | TGTGCCAGCACCCTATCATTAATTGGAAACACCATATATTTT | CASTLSLIGNTIYF
TRBJ1-4 | TRBD1 | TRBV27 | - | TGTGCCAGCAGTTCCCGCGGGGGACAGGGGGCCCATAATGAAAAACTGTTTTTT | CASSSRGGQGAHNEKLFF
TRBJ1-5 | - | TRBV25-1 | - | TGTGCCAGCAGTGAAGGTGGGGGCAGCAATCAGCCCCAGCATTTT | CASSEGGGSNQPQHF
TRBJ2-7 | TRBD2 | TRBV6-5 | - | TGTGCCAGCAGTTTCGGACTAGAGACGGGCGAGCAGTACTTC | CASSFGLETGEQYF
TRBJ2-5 | - | TRBV7-9 | - | TGTGCCAGCAGGTTCCCGCAGGGAGGAGAGACCCAGTACTTC | CASRFPQGGETQYF
TRBJ1-4 | - | TRBV6-1 | - | TGTGCCAGCAGCCATAATAGGGGCACTAATGAAAAACTGTTTTTT | CASSHNRGTNEKLFF
TRBJ2-1 | TRBD2 | TRBV7-2 | - | TGTGCCAGCAGCTCCAAGCGGACTAGCGGAGCTGAGCAGTTCTTC | CASSSKRTSGAEQFF
TRBJ1-5 | - | TRBV11-1 | - | TGTGCCAGCAGCTTAGTTCGAGGTCCACCAATTCAGCCCCAGCATTTT | CASSLVRGPPIQPQHF
TRBJ2-1 | TRBD2 | TRBV12-5 | few | TGTGCTAGTGGTTTGGATTGGCGGGAGCCCTACAATGAGCAGTTCTTC | CASGLDWREPYNEQFF
TRBJ1-1 | TRBD1 | TRBV19 | - | TGTGCCAGTAGCGACAGGGGAGAGTGGACTGAAGCTTTCTTT | CASSDRGEWTEAFF
TRBJ2-1 | - | TRBV28 | once | TGTGCCAGCAGCTCCCTGTCGTACAATGAGCAGTTCTTC | CASSSLSYNEQFF
TRBJ2-7 | TRBD2 | TRBV28 | - | TGTGCCAGCAGTTTGGGAATGATAGCGGGCGAGCAGTACTTC | CASSLGMIAGEQYF
TRBJ1-4 | TRBD1 | TRBV28 | - | TGTGCCAGCAGCCAACAGGGGGCGAGCGAAAAACTGTTTTTT | CASSQQGASEKLFF
TRBJ2-5 | TRBD2 | TRBV7-3 | - | TGTGCCAGCAGCCCTAGCGGTATGAAAGAGACCCAGTACTTC | CASSPSGMKETQYF
TRBJ2-7 | - | TRBV19 | - | TGTGCCAGTAGTCCGACAACCGGCGCCGGGGCCTACGAGCAGTACTTC | CASSPTTGAGAYEQYF
TRBJ1-3 | - | TRBV11-3 | - | TGTGCCAGCAGCTTAGAAGATACAGGGATTTACCCTGGAAACACCATATATTTT | CASSLEDTGIYPGNTIYF
TRBJ2-5 | - | TRBV4-1 | - | TGCGCCAGCAGCCCCCGGGGAAGACGGGAGACCCAGTACTTC | CASSPRGRRETQYF
TRBJ2-6 | - | TRBV27 | - | TGTGCCAGCAGGAGGTTCTCTGGGGCCAACGTCCTGACTTTC | CASRRFSGANVLTF
TRBJ2-2 | - | TRBV6-1 | - | TGTGCCAGCGGAGGAATGACCGGGGAGCTGTTTTTT | CASGGMTGELFF
TRBJ2-5 | TRBD2 | TRBV10-1 | few | TGCGCCAGCAGTGAGCTAGCGGGGGGCCAAGAGACCCAGTACTTC | CASSELAGGQETQYF
TRBJ1-6 | - | TRBV28 | - | TGTGCCAGCAGCCAGCCTCGACAGTCGCTTAATTCACCCCTCCACTTT | CASSQPRQSLNSPLHF
TRBJ2-2 | TRBD1 | TRBV5-1 | - | TGCGCCAGCACCCGGGGGACAGGGAGCACCGGGGAGCTGCTTTTT | CASTRGTGSTGELLF
TRBJ2-7 | TRBD2 | TRBV6-5 | - | TGTGCCAGCAGCGGGACTAGCGGGAGTCTCGACGAGCAGTACTTC | CASSGTSGSLDEQYF
TRBJ1-2 | - | TRBV27 | once | TGTGCCAGCAGTTTAAGGTCGGGGGGCAGGAACTATGGCTACACCTTC | CASSLRSGGRNYGYTF
TRBJ2-7 | - | TRBV7-9 | - | TGTGCCAGCAGCTTAAGGGGGGCAGGGGGCTACGAGCAGTACTTC | CASSLRGAGGYEQYF
TRBJ1-1 | - | TRBV7-8 | - | TGTGCCAGCAGCTCCCACAGCTTTGAAGCTTTCTTT | CASSSHSFEAFF
TRBJ2-1 | TRBD1 | TRBV11-1 | - | TGTGCCAGCAGCAGAGGGACAGGGGGCGGGGAGCAGTTCTTC | CASSRGTGGGEQFF
TRBJ2-6 | - | TRBV10-2 | few | TGCGCCAGCAGTGAGGGCAGGGCCTCTGGGGCCAACGTCCTGACTTTC | CASSEGRASGANVLTF
TRBJ1-5 | - | TRBV18 | - | TGTGCCAGCTCACCAGGCAGGGGAAGCAATCAGCCCCAGCATTTT | CASSPGRGSNQPQHF
TRBJ2-3 | - | TRBV4-2 | few | TGTGCCAGCAGCCAAGCGACAACTTTCACAGATACGCAGTATTTT | CASSQATTFTDTQYF
TRBJ1-3 | TRBD1 | TRBV7-3 | - | TGTGCCAGCAGGCGCCCCGGGACAGGGGCTGGAAACACCATATATTTT | CASRRPGTGAGNTIYF
TRBJ2-7 | TRBD1 | TRBV11-2 | few | TGTGCCAGCAGCTCCAGCAGGGGGCTCACCTACGAGCAGTACTTC | CASSSSRGLTYEQYF
TRBJ2-1 | TRBD2 | TRBV10-3 | - | TGTGCCATCAGTCTGGTGAGCGGGAGGGCCTGGAATGAGCAGTTCTTC | CAISLVSGRAWNEQFF
TRBJ2-5 | - | TRBV18 | once | TGTGCCAGCTCACCAGAGCGAGCGGCCATGGGGACCCAGTACTTC | CASSPERAAMGTQYF
TRBJ1-2 | TRBD1 | TRBV28 | - | TGTGCCAGCAACCCGGGACAGGGGGCTGGCTACACCTTC | CASNPGQGAGYTF
TRBJ2-4 | - | TRBV28 | - | TGTGCCAGCAGCTCCTTCGGAGCCAAAAACATTCAGTACTTC | CASSSFGAKNIQYF
TRBJ2-7 | TRBD1 | TRBV5-1 | - | TGCGCCAGCAGAGCCGGGACAGCCAGCTCCTACGAGCAGTACTTC | CASRAGTASSYEQYF
TRBJ2-7 | - | TRBV7-2 | - | TGTGCCAGCAGCTTATCCTCCGGACACGACTACGAGCAGTACTTC | CASSLSSGHDYEQYF
TRBJ2-7 | TRBD1 | TRBV4-1 | few | TGCGCCAGCAGCCAACCAGGGACAGGGAATAAGCCCTACGAGCAGTACTTC | CASSQPGTGNKPYEQYF
TRBJ2-5 | - | TRBV7-9 | - | TGTTCCAGCAGCTTAACGGCGGGGCAAGAGACCCAGTACTTC | CSSSLTAGQETQYF
TRBJ2-3 | TRBD2 | TRBV6-1 | - | TGTGCCAGCAGTGGGATAGCGGGGGGCGGCACAGATACGCAGTATTTT | CASSGIAGGGTDTQYF
TRBJ2-3 | TRBD2 | TRBV5-1 | - | TGCGCCAGCAGCGCGACGGGACTAGCGGGAGATACTAGCACAGATACGCAGTATTTT | CASSATGLAGDTSTDTQYF
TRBJ2-5 | TRBD2 | TRBV2 | - | TGTGCCAGCAGTGATAATAGCGGGGGGCCGGAACAAGAGACCCAGTACTTC | CASSDNSGGPEQETQYF
TRBJ2-3 | - | TRBV6-6 | - | TGTGCCAGCAGTAATTCAGGGGACGGTGCGCAGTATTTT | CASSNSGDGAQYF
TRBJ2-2 | - | TRBV4-1 | - | TGCGCCAGCAGCCAAGTGAACAGGAACACCGGGGAGCTGTTTTTT | CASSQVNRNTGELFF
TRBJ2-6 | TRBD1 | TRBV7-2 | once | TGTGCCAGCAGCTGGGACAGGGGACCCTCTGGGGCCAACGTCCTGACTTTC | CASSWDRGPSGANVLTF
TRBJ2-2 | TRBD1 | TRBV4-2 | - | TGTGCCAGCAGCCAAGGGGTCCGGGACAGGGGAACCGGGGAGCTGTTTTTT | CASSQGVRDRGTGELFF
TRBJ1-2 | TRBD1 | TRBV10-2 | few | TGCGCCAGCAGTGGGTTGGGACAGAGCTCTCTTGGCTACACCTTC | CASSGLGQSSLGYTF
TRBJ1-5 | - | TRBV6-1 | many | TGTGCCAGCAGCCGACTCCCGTATAGCAATCAGCCCCAGCATTTT | CASSRLPYSNQPQHF
TRBJ2-1 | - | TRBV28 | - | TGTGCCAGCAGTCCAAGCTCCGGGGGAAAGAAGAGCTACAATGAGCAGTTCTTC | CASSPSSGGKKSYNEQFF
TRBJ1-1 | TRBD1 | TRBV10-3 | - | TGTGCCATCAGTGGTTACGACAGGGAAACTGAAGCTTTCTTT | CAISGYDRETEAFF
TRBJ2-7 | - | TRBV14 | - | TGTGCCAGCAGCCAAACCGCAGGCGCCTACGAGCAGTACTTC | CASSQTAGAYEQYF
TRBJ2-1 | TRBD1 | TRBV27 | - | TGTGCCAGCAGTCCCTACGGGACAGGGGGGACAACACGTGAGCAGTTCTTC | CASSPYGTGGTTREQFF
TRBJ2-2 | TRBD1 | TRBV7-3 | - | TGTGCCAGCAGCCCTGGACAGGGGGCGCTAACCGGGGAGCTGTTTTTT | CASSPGQGALTGELFF
TRBJ2-5 | - | TRBV10-3 | - | TGTGCCATCAGTGAGTCGATGCCAGGGAGGGAGACCCAGTACTTC | CAISESMPGRETQYF
TRBJ1-5 | - | TRBV19 | few | TGTGCCAGTAGTATATCGGACAGCGCTTATCAGCCCCAGCATTTT | CASSISDSAYQPQHF